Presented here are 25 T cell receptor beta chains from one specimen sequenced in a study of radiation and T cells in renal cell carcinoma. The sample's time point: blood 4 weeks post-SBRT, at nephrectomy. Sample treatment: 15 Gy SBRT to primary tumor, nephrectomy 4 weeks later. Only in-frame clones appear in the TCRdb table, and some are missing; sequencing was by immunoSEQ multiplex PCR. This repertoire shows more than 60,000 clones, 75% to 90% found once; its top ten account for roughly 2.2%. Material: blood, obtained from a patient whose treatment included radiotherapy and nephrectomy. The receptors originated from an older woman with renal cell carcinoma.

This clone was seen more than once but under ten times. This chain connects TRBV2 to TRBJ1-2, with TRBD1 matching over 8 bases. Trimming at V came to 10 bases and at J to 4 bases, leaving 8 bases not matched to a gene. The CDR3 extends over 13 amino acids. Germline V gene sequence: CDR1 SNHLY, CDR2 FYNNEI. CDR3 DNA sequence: TGTGCCACCTCACTACAGGGGGGCTATGGCTACACCTTC. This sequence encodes CATSLQGGYGYTF.

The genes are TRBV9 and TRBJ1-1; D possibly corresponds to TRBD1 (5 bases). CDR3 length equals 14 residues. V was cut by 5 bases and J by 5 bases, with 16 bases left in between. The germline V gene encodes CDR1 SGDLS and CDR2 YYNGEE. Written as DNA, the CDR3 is TGTGCCAGCAGGCTTCCTCCCGGGACTACTGAAGCTTTCTTT. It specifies CASRLPPGTTEAFF. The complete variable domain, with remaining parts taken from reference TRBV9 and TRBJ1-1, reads DSGVTQTPKHLITATGQRVTLRCSPRSGDLSVYWYQQSLDQGLQFLIQYYNGEERAKGNILERFSAQQFPDLHSELNLSSLELGDSALYFCASRLPPGTTEAFFGQGTRLTVV.

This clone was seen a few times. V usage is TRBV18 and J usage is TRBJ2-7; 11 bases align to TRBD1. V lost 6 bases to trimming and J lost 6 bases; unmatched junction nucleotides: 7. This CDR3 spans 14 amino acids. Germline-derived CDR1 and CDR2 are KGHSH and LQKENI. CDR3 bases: TGTGCCAGCTCGCTCGGACAGGGGGCTGGCGAGCAGTACTTC. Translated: CASSLGQGAGEQYF.

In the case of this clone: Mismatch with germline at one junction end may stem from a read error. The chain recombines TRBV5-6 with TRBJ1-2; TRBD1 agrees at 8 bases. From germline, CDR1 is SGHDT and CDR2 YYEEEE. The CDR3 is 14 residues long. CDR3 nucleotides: TGTGCCAGCAGCGGGACAGGTGGACCCTATAGCTACACCTTC. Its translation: CASSGTGGPYSYTF.

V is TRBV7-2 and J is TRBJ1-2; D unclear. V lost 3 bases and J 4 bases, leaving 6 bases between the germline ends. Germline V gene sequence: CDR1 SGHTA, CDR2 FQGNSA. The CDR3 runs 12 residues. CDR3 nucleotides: TGTGCCAGCAGCTTGGATGCCTATGGCTACACCTTC. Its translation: CASSLDAYGYTF. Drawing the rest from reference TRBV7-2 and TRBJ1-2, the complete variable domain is GAGVSQSPSNKVTEKGKDVELRCDPISGHTALYWYRQSLGQGLEFLIYFQGNSAPDKSGLPSDRFSAERTGGSVSTLTIQRTQQEDSAVYLCASSLDAYGYTFGSGTRLTVV.

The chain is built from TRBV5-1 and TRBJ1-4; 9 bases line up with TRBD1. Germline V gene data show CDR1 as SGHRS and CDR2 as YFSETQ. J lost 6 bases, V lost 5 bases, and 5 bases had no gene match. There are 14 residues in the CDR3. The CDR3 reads CASRSDRGYEKLFF. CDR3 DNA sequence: TGCGCCAGCAGATCGGACAGGGGCTATGAAAAACTGTTTTTT.

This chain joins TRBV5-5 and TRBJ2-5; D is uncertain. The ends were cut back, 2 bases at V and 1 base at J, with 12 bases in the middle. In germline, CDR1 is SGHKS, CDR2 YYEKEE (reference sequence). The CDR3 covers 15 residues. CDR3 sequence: CASSLGAMGQETQYF. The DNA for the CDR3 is TGTGCCAGCAGCTTAGGTGCGATGGGCCAAGAGACCCAGTACTTC.

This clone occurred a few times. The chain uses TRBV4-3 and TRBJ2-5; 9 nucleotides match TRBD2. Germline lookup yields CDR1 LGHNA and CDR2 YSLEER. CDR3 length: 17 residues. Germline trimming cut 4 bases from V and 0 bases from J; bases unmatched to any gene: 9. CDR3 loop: CASSPSLAGGYQETQYF. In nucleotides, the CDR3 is TGCGCCAGCAGCCCGTCGCTGGCGGGAGGGTACCAAGAGACCCAGTACTTC.

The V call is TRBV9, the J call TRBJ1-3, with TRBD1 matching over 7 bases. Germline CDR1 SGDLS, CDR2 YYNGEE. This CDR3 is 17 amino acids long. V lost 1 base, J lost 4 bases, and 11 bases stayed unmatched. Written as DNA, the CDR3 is TGTGCCAGCAGCGTAACCCCCGACAGGGCGGAGGGAAACACCATATATTTT. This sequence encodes CASSVTPDRAEGNTIYF.

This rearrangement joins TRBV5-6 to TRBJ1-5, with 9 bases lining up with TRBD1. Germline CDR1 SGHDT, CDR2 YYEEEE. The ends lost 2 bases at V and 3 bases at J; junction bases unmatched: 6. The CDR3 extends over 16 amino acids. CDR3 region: CASSFSGTGFNQPQHF. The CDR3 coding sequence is TGTGCCAGCAGCTTTTCCGGGACAGGGTTCAATCAGCCCCAGCATTTT.

CDR3 nucleotides: TGTGCCAGCGGGGGAGAAAACCCGGGGACGGAGCAGTACTTC. This encodes CASGGENPGTEQYF. The V and J genes are TRBV6-1 and TRBJ2-7; D is perhaps TRBD1 or TRBD2 (5 bases each). This CDR3 has 14 amino acids. Trimming cost V 8 bases and J 7 bases, with 21 bases left between them. CDR1 MNHNS and CDR2 SASEGT come from the germline V gene.

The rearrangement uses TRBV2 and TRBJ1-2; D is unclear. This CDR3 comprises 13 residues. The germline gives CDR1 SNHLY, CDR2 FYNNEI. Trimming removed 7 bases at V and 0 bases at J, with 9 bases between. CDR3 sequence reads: CASTWTPNYGYTF. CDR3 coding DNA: TGTGCCAGCACTTGGACCCCTAACTATGGCTACACCTTC.

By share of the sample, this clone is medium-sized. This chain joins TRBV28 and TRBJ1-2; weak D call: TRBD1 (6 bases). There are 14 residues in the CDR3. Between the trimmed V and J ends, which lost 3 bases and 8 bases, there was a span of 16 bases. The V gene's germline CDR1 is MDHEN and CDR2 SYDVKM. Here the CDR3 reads CASSFSGGRSGYTF. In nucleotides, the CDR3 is TGTGCCAGCAGTTTCTCGGGGGGCCGGTCGGGCTACACCTTC.

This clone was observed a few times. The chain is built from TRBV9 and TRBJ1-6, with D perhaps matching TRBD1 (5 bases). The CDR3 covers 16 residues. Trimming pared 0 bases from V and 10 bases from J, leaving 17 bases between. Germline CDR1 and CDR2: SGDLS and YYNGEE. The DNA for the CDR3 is TGTGCCAGCAGCGTAGGCGATCGGGCAGGGCGCTCACCCCTCCACTTT. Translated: CASSVGDRAGRSPLHF.

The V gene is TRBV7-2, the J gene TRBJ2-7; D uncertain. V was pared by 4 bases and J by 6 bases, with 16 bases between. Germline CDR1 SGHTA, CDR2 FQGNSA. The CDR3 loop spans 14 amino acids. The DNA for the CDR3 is TGTGCCAGCAGCTCCCCCTCGATGCGACCCGAGCAGTACTTC. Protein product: CASSSPSMRPEQYF.

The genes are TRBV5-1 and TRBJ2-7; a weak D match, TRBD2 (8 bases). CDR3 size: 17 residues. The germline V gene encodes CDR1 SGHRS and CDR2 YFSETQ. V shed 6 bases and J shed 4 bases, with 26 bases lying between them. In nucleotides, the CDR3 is TGCGCCAGCAAGCGGGGGCCCGGGACAGATACCTTTTACGAGCAGTACTTC. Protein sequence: CASKRGPGTDTFYEQYF.

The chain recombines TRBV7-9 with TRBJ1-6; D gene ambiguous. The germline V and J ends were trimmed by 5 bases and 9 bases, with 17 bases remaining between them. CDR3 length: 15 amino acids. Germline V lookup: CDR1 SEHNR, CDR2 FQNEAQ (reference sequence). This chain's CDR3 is CASSAQDGLSSPLHF. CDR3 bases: TGTGCCAGCAGCGCACAAGACGGTTTGAGTTCACCCCTCCACTTT.

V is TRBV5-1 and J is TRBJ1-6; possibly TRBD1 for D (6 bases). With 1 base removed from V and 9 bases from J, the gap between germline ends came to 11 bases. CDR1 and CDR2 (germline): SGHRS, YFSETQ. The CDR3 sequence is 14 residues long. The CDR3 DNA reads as TGCGCCAGCAGCTTGTCAGGGGCTGGTTCACCCCTCCACTTT. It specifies CASSLSGAGSPLHF.

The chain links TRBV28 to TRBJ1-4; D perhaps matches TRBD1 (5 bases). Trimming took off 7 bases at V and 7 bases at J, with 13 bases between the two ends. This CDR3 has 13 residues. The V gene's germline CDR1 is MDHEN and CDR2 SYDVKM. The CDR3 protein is CASNGDWVEKLFF. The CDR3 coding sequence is TGTGCCAGCAACGGGGACTGGGTTGAAAAACTGTTTTTT.

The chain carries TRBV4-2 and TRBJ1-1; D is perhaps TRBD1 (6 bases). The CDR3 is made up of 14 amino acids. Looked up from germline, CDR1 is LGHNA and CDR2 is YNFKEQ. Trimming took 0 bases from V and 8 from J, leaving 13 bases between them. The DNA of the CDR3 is TGTGCCAGCAGCCAAGATAAGTTTGGGACAGAAGCTTTCTTT. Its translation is CASSQDKFGTEAFF.

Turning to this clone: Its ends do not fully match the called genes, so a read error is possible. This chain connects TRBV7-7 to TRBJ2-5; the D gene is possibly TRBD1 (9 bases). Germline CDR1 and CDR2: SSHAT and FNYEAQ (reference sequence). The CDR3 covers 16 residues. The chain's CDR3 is CASSLAGQGVQETQYF. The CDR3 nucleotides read TGTGCTAGCAGCTTAGCGGGACAGGGTGTCCAAGAGACCCAGTACTTC. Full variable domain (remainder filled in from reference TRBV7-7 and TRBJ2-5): GAGVSQSPRYKVTKRGQDVTLRCDPISSHATLYWYQQALGQGPEFLTYFNYEAQPDKSGLPSDRFSAERPEGSISTLTIQRTEQRDSAMYRCASSLAGQGVQETQYFGPGTRLLVL.

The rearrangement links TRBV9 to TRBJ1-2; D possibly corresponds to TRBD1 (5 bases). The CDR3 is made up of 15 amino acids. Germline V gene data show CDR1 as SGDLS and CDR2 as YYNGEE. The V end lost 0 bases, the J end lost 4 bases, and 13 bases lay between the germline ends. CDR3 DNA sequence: TGTGCCAGCAGCGTAGATACAGGAGGTGGCTATGGCTACACCTTC. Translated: CASSVDTGGGYGYTF.

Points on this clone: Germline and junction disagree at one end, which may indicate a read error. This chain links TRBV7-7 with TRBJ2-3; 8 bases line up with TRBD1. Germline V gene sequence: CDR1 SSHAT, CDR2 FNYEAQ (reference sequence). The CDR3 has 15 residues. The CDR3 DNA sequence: TGTGCTAGCAGCTCCGGACAGGGTCCCACAGATACGCAGTATTTT. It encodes CASSSGQGPTDTQYF.

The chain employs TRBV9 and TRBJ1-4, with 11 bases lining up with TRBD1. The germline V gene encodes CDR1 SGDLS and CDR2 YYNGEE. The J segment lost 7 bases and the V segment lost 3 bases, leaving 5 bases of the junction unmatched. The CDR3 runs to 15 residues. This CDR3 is CASSELDRGLEKLFF. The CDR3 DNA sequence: TGTGCCAGCAGCGAATTGGACAGGGGGCTTGAAAAACTGTTTTTT.

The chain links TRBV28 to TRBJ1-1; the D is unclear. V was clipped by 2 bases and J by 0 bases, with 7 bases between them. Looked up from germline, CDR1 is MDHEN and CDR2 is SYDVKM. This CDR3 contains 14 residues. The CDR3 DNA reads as TGTGCCAGCAGTTTAGTCCCTATGAACACTGAAGCTTTCTTT. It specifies CASSLVPMNTEAFF.